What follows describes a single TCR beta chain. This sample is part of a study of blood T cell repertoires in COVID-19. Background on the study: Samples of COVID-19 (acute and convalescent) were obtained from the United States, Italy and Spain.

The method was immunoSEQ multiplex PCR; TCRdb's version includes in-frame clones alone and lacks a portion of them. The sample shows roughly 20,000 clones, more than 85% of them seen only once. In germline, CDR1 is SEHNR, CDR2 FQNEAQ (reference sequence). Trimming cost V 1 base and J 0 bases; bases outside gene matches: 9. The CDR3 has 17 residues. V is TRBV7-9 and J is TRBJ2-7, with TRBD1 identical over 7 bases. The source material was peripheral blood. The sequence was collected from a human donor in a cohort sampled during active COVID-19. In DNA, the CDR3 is TGTGCCAGCAGCTTAGAGTCGGGGACAGTGAGCTCCTACGAGCAGTACTTC. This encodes CASSLESGTVSSYEQYF.